Presented here are 22 T cell receptor beta chains from one specimen sequenced in a study of CD8+CD57+ T cells in acquired aplastic anemia. Template material for TCR beta VDJ and CDR3 profiling consisted of genomic DNA. TCRdb itself ran the reads through MiXCR, one entry per CDR3 protein. The table includes more than 150,000 distinct CDR3 sequences, roughly half detected once. Patients picked for sequencing had shown CD8+CD57+ cell expansion detected by flow cytometry. Source material: sorted CD4+, CD8+, or CD8+CD57+ T cells (not recorded which) from PBMCs. These receptors all stem from a human donor with aplastic anemia.

Of note for this clonotype: This clone may be a read error of a much larger clone one base away. It is likely a read error, because the conserved phenylalanine at the end of the CDR3 is missing. The CDR3 nucleotides are TGTGCCAGCAGTTTTCCCCGTTTGGGAGCCTACGAGCAGTACTCC. It encodes CASSFPRLGAYEQYS. The genes are TRBV6-2 or TRBV6-3 and TRBJ2-7; maybe TRBD2 (5 bases). CDR3 length: 15 residues. The germline V gene encodes CDR1 MNHEY and CDR2 SVGEGT. Trimming took 4 bases from V and 2 from J, leaving 15 bases between them.

This sequence joins TRBV7-9 and TRBJ2-7; the D is unclear. Germline loops: CDR1 SEHNR, CDR2 FQNEAQ (reference sequence). The CDR3 is 15 residues long. Trimming stripped 0 bases from V and 0 bases from J, with 9 bases between. The CDR3 protein is CASSLAGQHSYEQYF. DNA for the CDR3: TGTGCCAGCAGCTTAGCTGGGCAGCACTCCTACGAGCAGTACTTC.

This clonotype was counted a single time. The chain uses TRBV19 and TRBJ1-1; D is possibly TRBD1 (6 bases). The CDR3 consists of 13 residues. Trimming left V 7 bases short and J 5 bases short, with 14 bases between. CDR1 is LNHDA, CDR2 SQIVND, per germline (reference sequence). The CDR3 DNA sequence: TGTGCCAGTACGAGGGGGACCGCGACTGAAGCTTTCTTT. This translates into CASTRGTATEAFF.

This clonotype was seen at least ten times. The chain is built from TRBV2 and TRBJ2-7; D is ambiguous. Germline-derived CDR1 and CDR2 are SNHLY and FYNNEI. V lost 4 bases, J lost 2 bases, and 12 bases lay in between. This CDR3 contains 14 residues. DNA for the CDR3: TGTGCCAGCAGTGTCAGAGTCAGGACCTACGAGCAGTACTTC. Protein sequence: CASSVRVRTYEQYF.

The gene calls are TRBV5-1 and TRBJ2-3; D unresolved. The CDR3 is 12 amino acids. With 4 bases removed from V and 4 bases from J, the gap between germline ends came to 7 bases. Germline CDR1 is SGHRS and CDR2 is YFSETQ. CDR3 DNA sequence: TGCGCCAGCAGCGGTGGGTCAGATACGCAGTATTTT. It encodes CASSGGSDTQYF.

This clonotype has at least ten counts. The chain recombines TRBV7-2 with TRBJ1-1; no clear D gene. Germline V lookup: CDR1 SGHTA, CDR2 FQGNSA. The CDR3 runs 12 residues. Trimming pared 5 bases from V and 5 bases from J, leaving 9 bases between. In DNA, the CDR3 is TGTGCCAGCAGCCGGGCGGGGACTGAAGCTTTCTTT. It yields the protein CASSRAGTEAFF.

The chain links TRBV2 to TRBJ2-2; D is tentatively TRBD1 or TRBD2 (7 bases each). This CDR3 contains 16 residues. The V gene lost 2 bases and the J gene lost 5 bases, with 15 bases spanning the gap. Germline V CDR1 and CDR2: SNHLY, FYNNEI. The CDR3 coding sequence is TGTGCCAGCAGTGAAACGGCCAGGGGGGGAACCGGGGAGCTGTTTTTT. It yields the protein CASSETARGGTGELFF.

The V and J genes are TRBV19 and TRBJ2-7, with D possibly being TRBD1 (6 bases). V lost 6 bases to trimming and J lost 1 base, with 13 bases between them. This CDR3 is built from 14 residues. Per the germline V gene, CDR1 is LNHDA and CDR2 is SQIVND (reference sequence). The CDR3 spells CASRPGQLSYEQYF. The CDR3 DNA sequence: TGTGCCAGTAGGCCAGGACAGCTTTCCTACGAGCAGTACTTC.

The rearrangement uses TRBV10-3 and TRBJ2-1; TRBD1 aligns across 9 bases. V was clipped by 10 bases and J by 0 bases; unmatched bases: 10. The CDR3 length is 16 residues. Germline assignment: CDR1 ENHRY and CDR2 SYGVKD. This CDR3 reads CASRLTGGSSYNEQFF. The DNA for the CDR3 is TGTGCCAGCAGGTTGACAGGGGGAAGCTCCTACAATGAGCAGTTCTTC.

This clonotype has a handful of counts. The V call is TRBV7-8, the J call TRBJ2-3; 10 bases are shared with TRBD2. Unmatched junction bases numbered 6, after V lost 6 bases and J lost 0 bases. The germline CDR1 and CDR2 sequences are SGHVS and FQNEAQ. This CDR3 comprises 16 residues. The CDR3 coding sequence is TGTGCCAGCAGTCCCGGACTAGCGGTTAGCACAGATACGCAGTATTTT. This translates into CASSPGLAVSTDTQYF. Complete variable domain (other parts from reference TRBV7-8 and TRBJ2-3): GAGVSQSPRYKVAKRGQDVALRCDPISGHVSLFWYQQALGQGPEFLTYFQNEAQLDKSGLPSDRFFAERPEGSVSTLKIQRTQQEDSAVYLCASSPGLAVSTDTQYFGPGTRLTVL.

The chain uses TRBV29-1 and TRBJ1-2; D gene unclear. This CDR3 has 11 amino acids. Trimming removed 6 bases at V and 4 bases at J, with 9 bases between. CDR1 is SQVTM, CDR2 ANQGSEA, per germline. The CDR3 coding sequence is TGCAGCGTCGACGGCCCCTATGGCTACACCTTC. The encoded protein is CSVDGPYGYTF.

The chain recombines TRBV5-4 with TRBJ2-1; perhaps TRBD2 as D (6 bases). This CDR3 comprises 13 residues. Trimming stripped 0 bases from V and 6 bases from J, with 7 bases between. Germline CDR1 SGHNT, CDR2 YYREEE (reference sequence). The DNA for the CDR3 is TGTGCCAGCAGCTTGGCGCGGGGCAATGAGCAGTTCTTC. It is translated as CASSLARGNEQFF.

This clonotype has only a few counts. The CDR3 sequence is CAIFKGNYGYTF. The CDR3, as DNA: TGTGCCATCTTCAAGGGCAACTATGGCTACACCTTC. The J gene is TRBJ1-2, the V gene TRBV10-3; no clear D. Germline V CDR1 and CDR2: ENHRY, SYGVKD. The CDR3 length is 12 residues. V gave up 8 bases and J gave up 2 bases, with 9 bases separating them.

This clonotype was counted many times. The V and J genes are TRBV2 and TRBJ2-2; tentatively, D is TRBD1 (5 bases). Trimming took off 7 bases at V and 8 bases at J, with 14 bases between the two ends. The CDR3 runs 13 residues. Germline-derived CDR1 and CDR2 are SNHLY and FYNNEI. The DNA for the CDR3 is TGTGCCAGCACCACCATAGACAGAGGGGAGCTGTTTTTT. Amino acid sequence: CASTTIDRGELFF.

The rearrangement links TRBV19 to TRBJ2-7; perhaps TRBD2 as D (6 bases). Germline V gene sequence: CDR1 LNHDA, CDR2 SQIVND (reference sequence). V lost 10 bases, J lost 3 bases, and 13 bases lay in between. This CDR3 has 12 residues. CDR3 region: CATTGVNYEQYF. For the CDR3, the DNA is TGTGCCACTACGGGAGTAAACTACGAGCAGTACTTC.

This chain links TRBV2 with TRBJ2-6, with a tentative D call TRBD1 (5 bases). From germline, CDR1 is SNHLY and CDR2 FYNNEI. This CDR3 has 17 amino acids. Deletions cut 6 bases from V and 0 bases from J, with 15 bases between. In DNA form, the CDR3 reads TGTGCCAGCAGGCGCATAAGGGGTGTCTCTGGGGCCAACGTCCTGACTTTC. Translation gives CASRRIRGVSGANVLTF. The full variable domain, in which reference TRBV2 and TRBJ2-6 provide the parts outside the CDR3, is EPEVTQTPSHQVTQMGQEVILRCVPISNHLYFYWYRQILGQKVEFLVSFYNNEISEKSEIFDDQFSVERPDGSNFTLKIRSTKLEDSAMYFCASRRIRGVSGANVLTFGAGSRLTVL.

This clonotype was seen ten or more times. The chain combines TRBV30 with TRBJ2-1; possible D gene TRBD2, 7 bases. CDR3 size: 14 residues. Germline lookup yields CDR1 GTSNPN and CDR2 SVGIG (reference sequence). V lost 4 bases and J lost 0, with 10 bases in between. The DNA of the CDR3 is TGTGCCTGGAAGGGGGACTACTCCTACAATGAGCAGTTCTTC. As protein: CAWKGDYSYNEQFF.

This clonotype showed up many times. The V and J genes are TRBV4-3 and TRBJ2-1; TRBD2 matches at 8 bases. The junction had 5 bases not matched to a gene; V was cut back by 1 base and J by 6 bases. Germline CDR1 and CDR2: LGHNA and YSLEER. This CDR3 comprises 15 residues. CDR3 DNA: TGCGCCAGCAGCCAAGTTGGCACTAGCGGCAATGAGCAGTTCTTC. The encoded protein is CASSQVGTSGNEQFF.

A note on this clonotype: A read error may be the cause here, since a much bigger clone is one base away. This sequence joins TRBV5-1 and TRBJ1-1, with D tentatively TRBD1 (5 bases). Germline assignment: CDR1 SGHRS and CDR2 YFSETQ. This CDR3 has 15 amino acids. V lost 3 bases and J lost 5, with 17 bases in between. In nucleotides, the CDR3 is TGCGCCAGCAGCTCGGACAAACGAGAGAAGACTGAAGCTTTCTTT. Translated, it gives CASSSDKREKTEAFF.

Worth noting for this clonotype: With a much larger clone just one base away, this may be a read error. The V and J genes are TRBV11-1 and TRBJ2-1; TRBD2 matches at 14 bases. CDR3 size: 17 residues. Germline values: CDR1 SGHAT, CDR2 FQDESV (reference sequence). CDR3: CAGSLRLAGGWVNEQFF. CDR3 DNA: TGTGCCGGCAGCCTAAGACTAGCGGGAGGGTGGGTCAATGAGCAGTTCTTC.

J is TRBJ2-5 and V is TRBV29-1, with D perhaps matching TRBD2 (6 bases). Germline CDR1 and CDR2: SQVTM and ANQGSEA. The CDR3 is 12 amino acids. V was cut by 3 bases and J by 3 bases, with 8 bases left in between. The CDR3 DNA sequence: TGCAGCGTTGATCGGGGGAAAGAGACCCAGTACTTC. This gives the protein CSVDRGKETQYF. The full variable domain, its missing parts supplied by reference TRBV29-1 and TRBJ2-5, is SAVISQKPSRDICQRGTSLTIQCQVDSQVTMMFWYRQQPGQSLTLIATANQGSEATYESGFVIDKFPISRPNLTFSTLTVSNMSPEDSSIYLCSVDRGKETQYFGPGTRLLVL.

The chain recombines TRBV20-1 with TRBJ1-4; unclear D gene. Trimming cost V 2 bases and J 5 bases, with 12 bases left between them. Germline-derived CDR1 and CDR2 are DFQATT and SNEGSKA (reference sequence). The length of the CDR3 is 14 residues. CDR3 bases: TGCAGTGCTAGACCAGCCGGACGGAATGAAAAACTGTTTTTT. Residues: CSARPAGRNEKLFF.